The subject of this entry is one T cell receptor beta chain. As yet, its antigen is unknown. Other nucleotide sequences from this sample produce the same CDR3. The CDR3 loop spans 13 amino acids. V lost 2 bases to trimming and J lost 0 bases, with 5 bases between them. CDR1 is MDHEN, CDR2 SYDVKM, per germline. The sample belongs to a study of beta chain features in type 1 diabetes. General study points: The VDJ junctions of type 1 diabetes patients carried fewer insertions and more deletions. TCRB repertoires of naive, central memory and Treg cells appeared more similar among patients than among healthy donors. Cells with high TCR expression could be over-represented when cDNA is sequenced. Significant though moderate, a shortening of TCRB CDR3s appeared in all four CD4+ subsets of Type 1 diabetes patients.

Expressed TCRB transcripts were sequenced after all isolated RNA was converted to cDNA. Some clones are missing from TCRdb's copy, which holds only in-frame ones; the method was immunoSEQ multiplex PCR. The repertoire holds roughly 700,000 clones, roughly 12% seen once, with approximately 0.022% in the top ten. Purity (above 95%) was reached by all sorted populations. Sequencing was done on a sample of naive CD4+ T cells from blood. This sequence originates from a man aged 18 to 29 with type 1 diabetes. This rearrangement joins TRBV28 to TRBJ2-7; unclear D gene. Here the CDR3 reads CASSLPSSYEQYF. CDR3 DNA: TGTGCCAGCAGTTTACCGAGCTCCTACGAGCAGTACTTC.